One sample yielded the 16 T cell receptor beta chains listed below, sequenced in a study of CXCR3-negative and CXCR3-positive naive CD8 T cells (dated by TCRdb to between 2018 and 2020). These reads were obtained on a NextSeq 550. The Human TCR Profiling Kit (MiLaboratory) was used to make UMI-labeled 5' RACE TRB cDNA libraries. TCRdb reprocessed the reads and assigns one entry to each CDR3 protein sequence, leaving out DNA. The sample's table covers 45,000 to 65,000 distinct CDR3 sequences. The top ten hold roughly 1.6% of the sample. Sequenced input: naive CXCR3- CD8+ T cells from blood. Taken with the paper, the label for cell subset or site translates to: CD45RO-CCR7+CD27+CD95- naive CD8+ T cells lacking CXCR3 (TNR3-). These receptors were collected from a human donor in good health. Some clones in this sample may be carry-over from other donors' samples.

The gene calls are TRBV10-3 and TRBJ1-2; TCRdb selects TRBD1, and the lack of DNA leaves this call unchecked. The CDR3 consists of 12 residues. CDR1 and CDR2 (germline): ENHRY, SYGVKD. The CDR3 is CAIGTGSNGYTF.

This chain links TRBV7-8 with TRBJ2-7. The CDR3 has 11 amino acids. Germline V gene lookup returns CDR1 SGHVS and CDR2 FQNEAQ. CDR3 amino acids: CASSFRYEQYF.

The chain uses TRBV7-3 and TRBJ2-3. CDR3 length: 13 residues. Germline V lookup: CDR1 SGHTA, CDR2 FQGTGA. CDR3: CASSPHDPDTQYF.

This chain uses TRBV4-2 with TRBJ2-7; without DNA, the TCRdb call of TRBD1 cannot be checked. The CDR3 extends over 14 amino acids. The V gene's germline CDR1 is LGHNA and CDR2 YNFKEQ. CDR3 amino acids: CASSQGDLHYEQYF.

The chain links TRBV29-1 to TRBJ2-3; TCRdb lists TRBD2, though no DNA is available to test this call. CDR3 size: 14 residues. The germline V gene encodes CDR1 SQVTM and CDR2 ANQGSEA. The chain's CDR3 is CSVEQREWADTQYF.

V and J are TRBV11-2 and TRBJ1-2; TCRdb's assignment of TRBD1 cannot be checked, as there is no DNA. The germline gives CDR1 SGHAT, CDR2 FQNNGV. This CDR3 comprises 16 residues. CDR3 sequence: CASSSTGTPLNYGYTF.

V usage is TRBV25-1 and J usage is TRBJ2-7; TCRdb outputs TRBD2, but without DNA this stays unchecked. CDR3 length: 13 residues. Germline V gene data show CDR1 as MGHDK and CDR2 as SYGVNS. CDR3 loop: CASLTSGSVEQYF.

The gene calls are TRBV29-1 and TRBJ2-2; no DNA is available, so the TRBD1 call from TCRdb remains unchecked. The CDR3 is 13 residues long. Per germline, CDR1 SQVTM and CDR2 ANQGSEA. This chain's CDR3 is CSGSGANTGELFF.

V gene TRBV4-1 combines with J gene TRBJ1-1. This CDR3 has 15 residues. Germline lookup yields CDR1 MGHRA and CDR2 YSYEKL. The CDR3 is CASSQEPQVNTEAFF.

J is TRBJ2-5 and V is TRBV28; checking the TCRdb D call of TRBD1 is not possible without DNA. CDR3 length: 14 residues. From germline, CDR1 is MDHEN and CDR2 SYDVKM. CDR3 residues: CASSLYREAETQYF.

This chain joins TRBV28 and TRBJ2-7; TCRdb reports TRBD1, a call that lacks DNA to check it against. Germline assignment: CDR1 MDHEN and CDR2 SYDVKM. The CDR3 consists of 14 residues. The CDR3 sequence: CASSPTGAVYEQYF.

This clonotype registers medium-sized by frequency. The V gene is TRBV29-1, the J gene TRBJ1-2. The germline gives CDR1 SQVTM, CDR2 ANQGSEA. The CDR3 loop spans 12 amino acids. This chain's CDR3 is CSVAAGGGGYTF.

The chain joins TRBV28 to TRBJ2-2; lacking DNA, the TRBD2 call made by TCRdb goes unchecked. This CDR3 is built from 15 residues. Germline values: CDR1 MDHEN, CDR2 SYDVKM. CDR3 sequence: CASSFLREGAGELFF. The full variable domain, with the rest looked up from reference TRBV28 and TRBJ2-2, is DVKVTQSSRYLVKRTGEKVFLECVQDMDHENMFWYRQDPGLGLRLIYFSYDVKMKEKGDIPEGYSVSREKKERFSLILESASTNQTSMYLCASSFLREGAGELFFGEGSRLTVL.

The CDR3 spells CASSSYLGTGPNTGELFF. The chain links TRBV7-7 to TRBJ2-2; TCRdb indicates TRBD1, and absent DNA this call remains unverified. Germline CDR1 reads SSHAT; CDR2 reads FNYEAQ (reference sequence). The CDR3 is 18 residues long.

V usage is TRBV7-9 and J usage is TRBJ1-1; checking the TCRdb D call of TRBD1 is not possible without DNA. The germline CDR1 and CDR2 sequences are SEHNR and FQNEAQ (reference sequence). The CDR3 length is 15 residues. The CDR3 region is CASSQETGLNTEAFF.

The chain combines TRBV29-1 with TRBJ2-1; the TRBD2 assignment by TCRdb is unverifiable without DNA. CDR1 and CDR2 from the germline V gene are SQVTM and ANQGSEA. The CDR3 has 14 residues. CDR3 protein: CSVDWPETYNEQFF.